Each of the 5 T cell receptor beta chains below was sequenced from the same sample in a study of blood T cells in healthy people across ages. A second PCR of roughly 7 to 11 cycles used a sample-barcoded 5' primer and a J-beta primer mix. In TCRdb, the 5' RACE reads were re-called with MiXCR into one record per CDR3 protein. Here the sample spans just under 900,000 distinct CDR3 sequences, around 26% being singletons. Sequencing was performed on blood. All receptors come from a woman older than 75 in good health.

This clonotype was detected only a few times. This chain uses TRBV28 with TRBJ1-5; D is unclear. Trimming shortened V by 7 bases and J by 0 bases, and 7 bases separated the two germline ends. This CDR3 has 13 residues. Germline V lookup: CDR1 MDHEN, CDR2 SYDVKM. In nucleotides, the CDR3 is TGTGCCAGCACGGCCGGTAGCAATCAGCCCCAGCATTTT. Amino acid sequence: CASTAGSNQPQHF. Filled out from reference TRBV28 and TRBJ1-5, the complete variable domain reads DVKVTQSSRYLVKRTGEKVFLECVQDMDHENMFWYRQDPGLGLRLIYFSYDVKMKEKGDIPEGYSVSREKKERFSLILESASTNQTSMYLCASTAGSNQPQHFGDGTRLSIL.

This clonotype showed up many times. This chain uses TRBV5-1 with TRBJ2-1; 7 bases agree with TRBD2. Germline CDR1 SGHRS, CDR2 YFSETQ. This CDR3 has 15 residues. The J segment lost 0 bases and the V segment lost 5 bases, leaving 5 bases of the junction unmatched. CDR3 sequence: CASRGGDLSYNEQFF. In DNA, the CDR3 is TGCGCCAGCAGGGGAGGGGACCTCTCCTACAATGAGCAGTTCTTC.

This clonotype was seen repeatedly, ten times or more. With a much larger clone just one base away, this may be a read error. The chain employs TRBV7-9 and TRBJ2-5, with D perhaps TRBD2 (7 bases). The CDR3 covers 15 residues. V lost 5 bases and J 11 bases, leaving 24 bases between the germline ends. The germline gives CDR1 SEHNR, CDR2 FQNEAQ (reference sequence). CDR3 DNA sequence: TGTGCCAGCAGCCCGTGGGGGGGCACTGACAATGAGCAGTACTTC. It is translated as CASSPWGGTDNEQYF.

Many counts were recorded for this clonotype. The rearrangement joins TRBV5-6 to TRBJ2-7; 13 bases line up with TRBD2. Germline loops: CDR1 SGHDT, CDR2 YYEEEE. Trimming at V came to 3 bases and at J to 4 bases, leaving 1 base not matched to a gene. This CDR3 contains 14 residues. CDR3 coding DNA: TGTGCCAGCAGCTCGACTAGCGGGGGGTACGAGCAGTACTTC. It encodes CASSSTSGGYEQYF.

This clonotype was seen a few times. This may stem from a read error, because a much larger clone lies one nucleotide away. The gene calls are TRBV21-1 and TRBJ2-1. TRBV21-1 is noted as a pseudogene. This CDR3 is 14 amino acids long. In DNA form, the CDR3 reads TGTGCCCGCAGCAAAGGCTGTAAACTCAATGAGCAGTTCTTC. Its protein is CARSKGCKLNEQFF.